This T cell receptor beta chain was found in a study of blood T cell repertoires in COVID-19. Study background: There were acute and convalescent COVID-19 samples, and they came from the United States, Italy and Spain. PBMCs, B-cell-depleted T cells, or T cells provided the cDNA or gDNA that made up the material.

This CDR3 spans 15 amino acids. Germline CDR1 reads MNHEY; CDR2 reads SVGAGI. Trimming cost V 6 bases and J 3 bases, with 15 bases left between them. This clone has just a few counts. Clones were read by immunoSEQ multiplex PCR, and TCRdb kept only the in-frame ones, dropping some. The sample lists around 220,000 clones; 82% were seen once. The J gene is TRBJ1-3, the V gene TRBV6-5; the D gene is possibly TRBD1 (6 bases). Sequences were obtained from peripheral blood. The receptor's source is a woman of 80 years or more with active or convalescent COVID-19. CDR3 residues: CASRARGDIGNTIYF. The CDR3 coding sequence is TGTGCCAGCAGGGCTCGGGGGGACATTGGAAACACCATATATTTT.